This TCR beta chain was documented in a study of control samples from healthy donors and cancer patients (dated by TCRdb to 2018 to 2021). V is pared back by 8 bases and J by 7 bases, with 18 bases lying between the germline termini. The germline V gene yields WSHSY for CDR1 and SAAADI for CDR2. Measured from the cysteine to the phenylalanine, the CDR3 is 14 residues long. The kept DNA is CDR3 alone, 42 bases in frame from the first base. The library came from the immunoSEQ multiplex PCR assay. TCRdb obtained this table from immuneACCESS and retained in-frame rearrangements with V and J assigned. These tables miss some clones; where compared with another copy, unresolved V genes account for less than half of the shortfall, and the remainder is unexplained. The table for this sample lists 90,000 to 100,000 clones; approximately 84% of them were counted only once. About 35% of the sample rests with the top ten.

This clone appeared a single time. Its antigen is currently not known. There are no base qualities to consult, and no much larger clone falls within one base. The sequencing sample was made of PBMCs. This TCR was recovered from a man in his 70s with lung cancer. The sequence joins TRBV10-2 to TRBJ2-1; 7 matching bases give a weak D call of TRBD2. The bases are TGCGCCAGCCTATATGGGGGGGCAAGGAATGAGCAGTTCTTC. Its translation is CASLYGGARNEQFF.